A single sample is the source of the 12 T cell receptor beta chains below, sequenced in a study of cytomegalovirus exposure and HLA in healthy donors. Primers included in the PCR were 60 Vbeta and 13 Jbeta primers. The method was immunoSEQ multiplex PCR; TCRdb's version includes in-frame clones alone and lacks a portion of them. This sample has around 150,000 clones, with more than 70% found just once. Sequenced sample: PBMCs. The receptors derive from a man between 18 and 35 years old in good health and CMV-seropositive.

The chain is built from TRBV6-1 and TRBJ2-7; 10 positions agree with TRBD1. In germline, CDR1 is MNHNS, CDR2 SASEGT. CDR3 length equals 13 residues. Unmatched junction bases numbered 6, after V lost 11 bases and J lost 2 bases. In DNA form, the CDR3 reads TGTGCCGGGACAGGGGACTTACCCTACGAGCAGTACTTC. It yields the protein CAGTGDLPYEQYF.

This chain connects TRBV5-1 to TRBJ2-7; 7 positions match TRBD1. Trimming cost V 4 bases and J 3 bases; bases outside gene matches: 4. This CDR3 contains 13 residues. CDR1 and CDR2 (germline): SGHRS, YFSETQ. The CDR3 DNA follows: TGCGCCAGCAGCCAGGGACAGCTCTACGAGCAGTACTTC. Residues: CASSQGQLYEQYF.

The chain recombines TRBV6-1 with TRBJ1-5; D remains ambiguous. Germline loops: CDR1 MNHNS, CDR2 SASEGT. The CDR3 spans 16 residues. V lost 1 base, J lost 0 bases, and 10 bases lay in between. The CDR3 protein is CASSEGLAYSNQPQHF. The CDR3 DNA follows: TGTGCCAGCAGTGAAGGTCTAGCTTATAGCAATCAGCCCCAGCATTTT.

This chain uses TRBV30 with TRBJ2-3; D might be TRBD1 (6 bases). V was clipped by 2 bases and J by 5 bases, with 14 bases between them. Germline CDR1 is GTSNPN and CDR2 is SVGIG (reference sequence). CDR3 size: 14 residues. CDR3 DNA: TGTGCCTGGAGTCTAGGACAGCTAAAAGATACGCAGTATTTT. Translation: CAWSLGQLKDTQYF.

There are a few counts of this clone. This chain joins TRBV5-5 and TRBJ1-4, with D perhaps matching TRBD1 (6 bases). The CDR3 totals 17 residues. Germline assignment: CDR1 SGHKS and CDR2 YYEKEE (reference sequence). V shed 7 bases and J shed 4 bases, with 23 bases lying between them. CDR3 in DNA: TGTGCCAGCGCCCGGGGGGCAGGGGTAATAGGTAATGAAAAACTGTTTTTT. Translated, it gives CASARGAGVIGNEKLFF.

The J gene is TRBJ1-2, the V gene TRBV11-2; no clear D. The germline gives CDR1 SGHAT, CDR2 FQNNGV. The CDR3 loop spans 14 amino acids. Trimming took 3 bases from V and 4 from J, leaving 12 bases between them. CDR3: CASSFNRIGYGYTF. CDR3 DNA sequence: TGTGCCAGCAGCTTCAACAGAATTGGCTATGGCTACACCTTC.

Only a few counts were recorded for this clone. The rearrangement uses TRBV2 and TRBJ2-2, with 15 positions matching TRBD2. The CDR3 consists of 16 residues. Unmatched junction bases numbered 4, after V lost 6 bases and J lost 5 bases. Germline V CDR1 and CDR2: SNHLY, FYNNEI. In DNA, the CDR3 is TGTGCCAGCAGGAGGGGACTAGCGGGAGGAACCGGGGAGCTGTTTTTT. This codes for CASRRGLAGGTGELFF.

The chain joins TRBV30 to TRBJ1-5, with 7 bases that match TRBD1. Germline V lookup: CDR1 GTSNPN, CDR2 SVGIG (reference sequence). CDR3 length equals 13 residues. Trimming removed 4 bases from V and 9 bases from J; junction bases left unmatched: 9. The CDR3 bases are TGTGCCTGGACTGCAGGAGGGGGCCGGCCCCAGCATTTT. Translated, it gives CAWTAGGGRPQHF.

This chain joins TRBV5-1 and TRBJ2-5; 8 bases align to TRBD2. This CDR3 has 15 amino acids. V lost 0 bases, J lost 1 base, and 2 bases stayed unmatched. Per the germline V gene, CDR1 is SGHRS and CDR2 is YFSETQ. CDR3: CASSLGGTSQETQYF. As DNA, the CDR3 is TGCGCCAGCAGCTTGGGGGGGACTAGCCAAGAGACCCAGTACTTC.

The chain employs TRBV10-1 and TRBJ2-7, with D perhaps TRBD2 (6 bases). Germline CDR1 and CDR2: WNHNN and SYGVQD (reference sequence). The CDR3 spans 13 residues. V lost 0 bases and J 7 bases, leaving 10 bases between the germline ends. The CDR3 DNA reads TGCGCCAGCAGTGAGTCAACTAGCAGAGAGCAGTACTTC. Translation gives CASSESTSREQYF.

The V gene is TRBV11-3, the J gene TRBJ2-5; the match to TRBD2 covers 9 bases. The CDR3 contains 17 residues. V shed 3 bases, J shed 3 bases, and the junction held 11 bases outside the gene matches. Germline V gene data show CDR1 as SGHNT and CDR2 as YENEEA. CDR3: CASSFAPGLAMEETQYF. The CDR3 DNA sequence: TGTGCCAGCAGCTTCGCCCCCGGACTAGCGATGGAAGAGACCCAGTACTTC. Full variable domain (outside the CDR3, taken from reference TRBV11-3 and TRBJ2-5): EAGVVQSPRYKIIEKKQPVAFWCNPISGHNTLYWYLQNLGQGPELLIRYENEEAVDDSQLPKDRFSAERLKGVDSTLKIQPAELGDSAVYLCASSFAPGLAMEETQYFGPGTRLLVL.

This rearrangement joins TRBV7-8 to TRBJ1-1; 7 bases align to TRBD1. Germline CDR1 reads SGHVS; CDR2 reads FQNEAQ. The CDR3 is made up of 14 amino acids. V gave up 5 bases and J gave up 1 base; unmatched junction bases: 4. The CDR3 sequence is CASSPGQANTEAFF. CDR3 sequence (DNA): TGTGCCAGCAGCCCCGGACAGGCGAACACTGAAGCTTTCTTT. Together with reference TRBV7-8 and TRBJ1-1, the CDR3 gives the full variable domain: GAGVSQSPRYKVAKRGQDVALRCDPISGHVSLFWYQQALGQGPEFLTYFQNEAQLDKSGLPSDRFFAERPEGSVSTLKIQRTQQEDSAVYLCASSPGQANTEAFFGQGTRLTVV.